The present TCR beta chain was sequenced within a study of beta chain features in type 1 diabetes. The authors reverse transcribed all of the isolated RNA, so sequencing captured expressed TCRB transcripts. The assay was immunoSEQ multiplex PCR, and TCRdb's table has in-frame clones only and misses some. The sample has about 450,000 clones, over 10% seen once; the top ten hold about 0.045%. Germline CDR1 is SQVTM and CDR2 is ANQGSEA. This CDR3 spans 12 amino acids. The germline V and J ends were trimmed by 2 bases and 4 bases, with 6 bases remaining between them. The source material was naive CD4+ T cells from blood. This TCR was recovered from a young woman in good health. The genes are TRBV29-1 and TRBJ2-1; D gene ambiguous. As DNA, the CDR3 is TGCAGCGTTGAACCCGATTACAATGAGCAGTTCTTC. Translation gives CSVEPDYNEQFF.